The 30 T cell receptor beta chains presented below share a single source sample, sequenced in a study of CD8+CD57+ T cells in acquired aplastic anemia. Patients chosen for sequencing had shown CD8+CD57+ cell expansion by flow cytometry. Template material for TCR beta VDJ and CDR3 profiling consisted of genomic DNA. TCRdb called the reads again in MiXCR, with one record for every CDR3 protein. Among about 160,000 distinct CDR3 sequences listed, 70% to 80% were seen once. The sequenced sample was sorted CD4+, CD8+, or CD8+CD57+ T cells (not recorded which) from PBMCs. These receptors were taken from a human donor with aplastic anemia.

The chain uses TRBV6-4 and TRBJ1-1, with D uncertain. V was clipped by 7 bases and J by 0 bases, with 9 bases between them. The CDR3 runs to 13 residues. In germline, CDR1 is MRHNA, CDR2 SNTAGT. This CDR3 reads CASKREMNTEAFF. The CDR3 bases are TGTGCCAGCAAGAGGGAGATGAACACTGAAGCTTTCTTT.

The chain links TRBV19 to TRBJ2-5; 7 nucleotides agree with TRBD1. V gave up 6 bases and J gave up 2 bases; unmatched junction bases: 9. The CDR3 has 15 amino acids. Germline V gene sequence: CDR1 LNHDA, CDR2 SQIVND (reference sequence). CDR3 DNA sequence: TGTGCCAGTAGCCTCACGACAGGGCTTCAAGAGACCCAGTACTTC. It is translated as CASSLTTGLQETQYF.

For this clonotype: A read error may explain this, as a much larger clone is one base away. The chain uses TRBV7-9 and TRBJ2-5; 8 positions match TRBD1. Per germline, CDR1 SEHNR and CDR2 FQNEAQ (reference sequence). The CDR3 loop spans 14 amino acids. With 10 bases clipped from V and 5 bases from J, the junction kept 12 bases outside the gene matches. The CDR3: CANRKDRGEETQYF. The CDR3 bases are TGTGCCAACAGAAAAGACAGGGGAGAGGAGACCCAGTACTTC.

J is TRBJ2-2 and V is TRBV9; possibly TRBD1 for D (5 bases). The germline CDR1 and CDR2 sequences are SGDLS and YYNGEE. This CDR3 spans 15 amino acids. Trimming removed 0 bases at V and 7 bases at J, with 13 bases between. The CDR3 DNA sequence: TGTGCCAGCAGCGTAGGGCACAGGCCGGACGGGGAGCTGTTTTTT. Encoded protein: CASSVGHRPDGELFF.

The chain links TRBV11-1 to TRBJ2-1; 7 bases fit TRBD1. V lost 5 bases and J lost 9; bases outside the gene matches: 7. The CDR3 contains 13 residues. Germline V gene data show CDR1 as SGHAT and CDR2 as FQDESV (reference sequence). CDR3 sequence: CASSRTGVGEQFF. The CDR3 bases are TGTGCCAGCAGCCGAACAGGGGTGGGTGAGCAGTTCTTC.

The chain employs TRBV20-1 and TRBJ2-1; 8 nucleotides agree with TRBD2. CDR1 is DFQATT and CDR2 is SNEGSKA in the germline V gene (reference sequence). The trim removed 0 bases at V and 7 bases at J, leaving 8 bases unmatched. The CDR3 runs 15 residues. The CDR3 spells CSARDGTRPRNEQFF. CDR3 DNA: TGCAGTGCTAGAGATGGGACTAGACCTAGAAATGAGCAGTTCTTC.

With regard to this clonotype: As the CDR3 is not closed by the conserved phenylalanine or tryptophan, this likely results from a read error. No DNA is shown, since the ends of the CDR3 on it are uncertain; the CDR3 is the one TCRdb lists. CDR3 in amino acids: CASTLRQGYGYTFGS. The genes are TRBV5-5 and TRBJ2-1; the D call in the table, TRBD1, was not verified against the DNA. From germline, CDR1 is SGHKS and CDR2 YYEKEE (reference sequence). The CDR3 region is 15 residues in length, termini included.

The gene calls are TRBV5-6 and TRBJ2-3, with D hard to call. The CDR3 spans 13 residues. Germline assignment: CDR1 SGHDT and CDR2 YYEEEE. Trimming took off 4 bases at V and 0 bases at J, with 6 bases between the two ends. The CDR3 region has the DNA TGTGCCAGCAGCACAGATAGCACAGATACGCAGTATTTT. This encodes CASSTDSTDTQYF.

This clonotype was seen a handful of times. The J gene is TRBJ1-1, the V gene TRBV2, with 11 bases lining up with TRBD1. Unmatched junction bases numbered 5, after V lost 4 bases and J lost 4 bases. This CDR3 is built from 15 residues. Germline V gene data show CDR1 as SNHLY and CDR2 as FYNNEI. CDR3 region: CASSAGTGGSTEAFF. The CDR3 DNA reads TGTGCCAGCAGTGCGGGGACAGGGGGAAGCACTGAAGCTTTCTTT.

The CDR3 region is CASTPGTGVTEAFF. CDR3 sequence (DNA): TGTGCCAGCACCCCAGGGACAGGGGTTACTGAAGCTTTCTTT. The chain links TRBV2 to TRBJ1-1, with 10 bases lining up with TRBD1. CDR1 and CDR2 (germline): SNHLY, FYNNEI. V was clipped by 7 bases and J by 5 bases; unmatched bases: 7. This CDR3 comprises 14 residues.

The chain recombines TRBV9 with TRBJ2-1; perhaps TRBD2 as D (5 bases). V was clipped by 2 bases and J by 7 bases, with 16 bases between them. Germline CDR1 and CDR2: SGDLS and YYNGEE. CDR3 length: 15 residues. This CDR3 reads CASSVFEGVLNEQFF. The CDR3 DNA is TGTGCCAGCAGCGTCTTCGAGGGAGTCCTAAATGAGCAGTTCTTC.

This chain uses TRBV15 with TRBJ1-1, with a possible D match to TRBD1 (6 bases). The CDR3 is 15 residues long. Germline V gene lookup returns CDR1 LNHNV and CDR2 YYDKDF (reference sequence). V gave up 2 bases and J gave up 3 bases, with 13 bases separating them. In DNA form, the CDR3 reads TGTGCCACCAGCAGATTAGGGGGGCGAGACACTGAAGCTTTCTTT. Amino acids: CATSRLGGRDTEAFF.

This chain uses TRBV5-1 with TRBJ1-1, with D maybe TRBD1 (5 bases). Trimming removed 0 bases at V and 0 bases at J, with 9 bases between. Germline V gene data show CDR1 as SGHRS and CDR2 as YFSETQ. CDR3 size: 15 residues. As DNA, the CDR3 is TGCGCCAGCAGCTTGGGACAGCAAATGAACACTGAAGCTTTCTTT. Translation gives CASSLGQQMNTEAFF. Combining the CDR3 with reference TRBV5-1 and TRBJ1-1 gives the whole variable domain KAGVTQTPRYLIKTRGQQVTLSCSPISGHRSVSWYQQTPGQGLQFLFEYFSETQRNKGNFPGRFSGRQFSNSRSEMNVSTLELGDSALYLCASSLGQQMNTEAFFGQGTRLTVV.

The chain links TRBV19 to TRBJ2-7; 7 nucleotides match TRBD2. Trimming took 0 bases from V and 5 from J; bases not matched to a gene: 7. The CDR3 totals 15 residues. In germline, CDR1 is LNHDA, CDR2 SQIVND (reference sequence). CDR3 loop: CASSIDPAGRDEQYF. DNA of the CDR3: TGTGCCAGTAGTATAGATCCGGCAGGGAGGGACGAGCAGTACTTC.

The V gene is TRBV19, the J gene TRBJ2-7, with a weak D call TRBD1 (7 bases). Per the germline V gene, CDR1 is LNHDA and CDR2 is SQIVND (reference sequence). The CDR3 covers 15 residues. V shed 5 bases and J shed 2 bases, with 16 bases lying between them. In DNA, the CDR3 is TGTGCCAGTAGTCCCTCAGGAGGGGGCGCCTACGAGCAGTACTTC. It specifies CASSPSGGGAYEQYF.

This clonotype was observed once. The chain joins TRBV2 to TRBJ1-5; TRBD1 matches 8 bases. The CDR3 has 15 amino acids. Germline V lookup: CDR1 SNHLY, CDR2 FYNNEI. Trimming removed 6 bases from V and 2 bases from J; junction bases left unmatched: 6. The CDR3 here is CASRRETGGNQPQHF. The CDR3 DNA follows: TGTGCCAGCAGGAGGGAGACAGGGGGCAATCAGCCCCAGCATTTT.

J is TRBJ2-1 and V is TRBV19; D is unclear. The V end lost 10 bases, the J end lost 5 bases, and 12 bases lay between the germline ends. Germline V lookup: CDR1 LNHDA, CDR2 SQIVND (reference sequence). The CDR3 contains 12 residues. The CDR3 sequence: CANIVRDNEQFF. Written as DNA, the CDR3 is TGTGCCAATATTGTACGGGACAATGAGCAGTTCTTC.

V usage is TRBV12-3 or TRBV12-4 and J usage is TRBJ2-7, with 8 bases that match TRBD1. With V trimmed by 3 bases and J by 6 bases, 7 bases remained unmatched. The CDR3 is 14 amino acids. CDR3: CASSFRAGGAEQYF. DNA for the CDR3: TGTGCCAGCAGTTTTAGGGCAGGGGGCGCCGAGCAGTACTTC.

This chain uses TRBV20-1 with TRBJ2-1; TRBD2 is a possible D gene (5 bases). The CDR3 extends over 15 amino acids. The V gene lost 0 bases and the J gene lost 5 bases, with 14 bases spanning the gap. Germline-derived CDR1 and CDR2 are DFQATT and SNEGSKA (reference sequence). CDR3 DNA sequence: TGCAGTGCTAGAGATGCGAGACTAATCAACAATGAGCAGTTCTTC. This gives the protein CSARDARLINNEQFF.

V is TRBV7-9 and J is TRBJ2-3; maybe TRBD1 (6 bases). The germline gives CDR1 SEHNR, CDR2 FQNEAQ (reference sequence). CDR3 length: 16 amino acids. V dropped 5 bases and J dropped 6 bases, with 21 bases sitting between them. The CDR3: CASSRRDNFGADTQYF. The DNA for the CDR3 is TGTGCCAGCAGCCGCCGGGACAACTTTGGCGCGGATACGCAGTATTTT.

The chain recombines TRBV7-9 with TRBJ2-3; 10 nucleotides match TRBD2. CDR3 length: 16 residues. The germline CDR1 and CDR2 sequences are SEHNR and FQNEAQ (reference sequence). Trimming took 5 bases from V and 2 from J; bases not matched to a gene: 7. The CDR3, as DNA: TGTGCCAGCAGCCTAGGACTAGCGGAGATCACAGATACGCAGTATTTT. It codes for CASSLGLAEITDTQYF.

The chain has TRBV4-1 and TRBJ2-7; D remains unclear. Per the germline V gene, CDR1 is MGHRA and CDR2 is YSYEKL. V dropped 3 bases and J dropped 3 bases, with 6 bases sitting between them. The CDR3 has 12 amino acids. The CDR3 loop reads CASSHDGYEQYF. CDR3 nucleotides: TGCGCCAGCAGCCACGACGGCTACGAGCAGTACTTC.

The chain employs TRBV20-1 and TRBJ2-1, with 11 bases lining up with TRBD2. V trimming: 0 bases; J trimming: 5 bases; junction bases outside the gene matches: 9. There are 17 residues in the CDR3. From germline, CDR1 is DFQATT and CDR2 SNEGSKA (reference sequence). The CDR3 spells CSARDPSGRHFDNEQFF. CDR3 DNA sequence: TGCAGTGCTAGAGATCCTAGCGGGAGGCATTTTGACAATGAGCAGTTCTTC.

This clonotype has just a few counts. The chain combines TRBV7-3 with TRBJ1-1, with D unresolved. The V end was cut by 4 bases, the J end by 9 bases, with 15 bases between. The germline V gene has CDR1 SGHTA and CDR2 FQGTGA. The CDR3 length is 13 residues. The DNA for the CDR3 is TGTGCCAGCAGCTCCGCGCCTGAAGGGCAAGCTTTCTTT. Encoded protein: CASSSAPEGQAFF.

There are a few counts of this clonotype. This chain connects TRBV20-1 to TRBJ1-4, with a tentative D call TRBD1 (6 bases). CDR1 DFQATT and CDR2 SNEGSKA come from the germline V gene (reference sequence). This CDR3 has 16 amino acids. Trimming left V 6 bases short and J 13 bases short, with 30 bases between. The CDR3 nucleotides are TGCAGTGCCCCAGGGTCGGGAGGACAGCCTGTCGAGCGACTGTTTTTT. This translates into CSAPGSGGQPVERLFF.

CDR3: CASSLSREEQYF. The CDR3 coding sequence is TGCGCCAGCAGCTTGAGCAGGGAAGAGCAGTACTTC. This rearrangement joins TRBV5-1 to TRBJ2-7, with D possibly TRBD1 on 5 matching bases. The V end lost 1 base, the J end lost 7 bases, and 9 bases lay between the germline ends. Germline CDR1 is SGHRS and CDR2 is YFSETQ. The CDR3 is 12 residues long.

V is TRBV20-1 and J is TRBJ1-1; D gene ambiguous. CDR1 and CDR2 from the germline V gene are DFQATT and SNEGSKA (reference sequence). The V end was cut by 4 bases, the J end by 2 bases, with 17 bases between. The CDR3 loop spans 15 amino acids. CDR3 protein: CSAKIGTTVNTEAFF. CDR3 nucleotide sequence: TGCAGTGCTAAGATAGGTACAACAGTAAACACTGAAGCTTTCTTT.

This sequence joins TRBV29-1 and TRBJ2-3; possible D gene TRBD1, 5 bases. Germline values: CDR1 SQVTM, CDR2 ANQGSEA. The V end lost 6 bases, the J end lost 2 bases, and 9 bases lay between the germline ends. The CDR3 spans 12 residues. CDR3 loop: CSVVRDTDTQYF. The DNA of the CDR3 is TGCAGCGTGGTCAGGGACACAGATACGCAGTATTTT.

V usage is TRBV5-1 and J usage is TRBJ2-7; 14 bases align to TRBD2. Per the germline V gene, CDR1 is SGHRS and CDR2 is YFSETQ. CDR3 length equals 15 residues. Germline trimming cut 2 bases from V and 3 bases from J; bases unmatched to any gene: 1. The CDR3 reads CASSLGLAGGYEQYF. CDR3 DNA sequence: TGCGCCAGCAGCTTAGGACTAGCGGGGGGCTACGAGCAGTACTTC.

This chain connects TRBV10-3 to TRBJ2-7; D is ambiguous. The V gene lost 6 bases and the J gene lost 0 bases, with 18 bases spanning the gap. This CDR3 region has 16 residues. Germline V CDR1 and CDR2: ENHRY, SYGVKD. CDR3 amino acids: CAIRETDAAGSYEQYF. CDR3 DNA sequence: TGTGCCATCAGGGAGACTGATGCGGCTGGCTCCTACGAGCAGTACTTC.